This T cell receptor beta chain derives from a study of T cells in tuberculosis. There are 16 residues in the CDR3. Germline V gene lookup returns CDR1 SEHNR and CDR2 FQNEAQ (reference sequence). No alpha-beta pairing information exists for these sequences. Using immunoSEQ multiplex PCR, the repertoire was profiled, and TCRdb retains in-frame clones only, with some absent. The data contain some 60,000 clones, 81% of them seen just once; the ten biggest clones take up about 13%. Thawed, overnight-rested PBMC were stained with GMM-loaded CD1B tetramer, viability dye and anti-CD3, then sorted. The CD1B tetramers carried C32 glucose monomycolate purified from Rhodococcus equi.

The sequenced sample consisted of CD1b-GMM tetramer-negative cells sorted from PBMCs. The chain couples TRBV7-9 to TRBJ2-6; tentatively, D is TRBD1 (6 bases). The TCR was taken from an adult woman with latent tuberculosis. CDR3 residues: CVTVRDIVTGANVLTF. DNA for the CDR3: TGTGTAACCGTTCGGGACATTGTCACTGGGGCCAACGTCCTGACTTTC.